A selection of T cell receptor beta chains follows, all from one sample in a study of OX40 agonist ivuxolimab in advanced cancers. Sequencing was performed with immunoSEQ multiplex PCR; in TCRdb, only in-frame clones are kept and a portion is missing. The data contain roughly 100,000 clones, around 91% of them singletons. The sequencing here drew on CD4+ or CD8+ T cells sorted from blood, taken in a trial of the OX40 agonist ivuxolimab. All receptors come from an adult with an advanced solid tumor such as melanoma, head and neck, liver or kidney cancer. Both conserved end residues are part of each CDR3. The D gene is left open where the match is weak. Expanded clones get a size class; other rows say once, few or many, or leave the size out.

d_call	v_call	clone_size	j_call	cdr3_nt	cdr3_aa
NA	TRBV19	once	TRBJ2-7	TGTGCCAGTAGTAGCCAGAGAGGCTACGAGCAGTACTTC	CASSSQRGYEQYF
NA	TRBV11-3	NA	TRBJ1-5	TGTGCCAGCAGCTTGACCGGGATAGGACAGCCCCAGCATTTT	CASSLTGIGQPQHF
TRBD1	TRBV19	NA	TRBJ1-4	TGTGCCAGTAGTATCGGACAGGACCATAATGAAAAACTGTTTTTT	CASSIGQDHNEKLFF
NA	TRBV10-1	NA	TRBJ2-7	TGCGCCAGCGGAAGGGACGAGATAATCTACGAGCAGTACTTC	CASGRDEIIYEQYF
TRBD2	TRBV6-5	NA	TRBJ2-2	TGTGCCAGCAGTCGAAGCGGGGCCGGGGAGCTGTTTTTT	CASSRSGAGELFF
NA	TRBV7-2	NA	TRBJ2-2	TGTGCCAGCAGTCGAAGGGCGGGACAGTTGAACACCGGGGAGCTGTTTTTT	CASSRRAGQLNTGELFF
NA	TRBV6-1	few	TRBJ1-5	TGTGCCAGCAGTGAACGGGGAAATCAGCCCCAGCATTTT	CASSERGNQPQHF
NA	TRBV6-5	NA	TRBJ1-1	TGTGCCAGCAGAACTGGGGGGTGGGGGATTGAAGCTTTCTTT	CASRTGGWGIEAFF
TRBD1	TRBV5-1	NA	TRBJ1-2	TGCGCCAGCAGCTCGCTAGAGGGGGCCTATGGCTACACCTTC	CASSSLEGAYGYTF
NA	TRBV5-1	NA	TRBJ2-2	TGCGCCAGCAGCTTGGGACTCCCTAACACCGGGGAGCTGTTTTTT	CASSLGLPNTGELFF
TRBD1	TRBV18	NA	TRBJ2-1	TGTGCCAGCTCACCCCTCACAGGGGGCCATGAGCAGTTCTTC	CASSPLTGGHEQFF
NA	TRBV11-2	NA	TRBJ1-2	TGTGCCAGCAGCTTAGCCCCATCGACACGAAACTATGGCTACACCTTC	CASSLAPSTRNYGYTF
TRBD1	TRBV5-5	NA	TRBJ2-7	TGTGCCAGCAGCTCGGGACAGGGGGCGCGCTACGAGCAGTACTTC	CASSSGQGARYEQYF
TRBD2	TRBV30	NA	TRBJ2-3	TGTGCCTGGCAGCGGGAGGGAGATACGCAGTATTTT	CAWQREGDTQYF
NA	TRBV4-3	NA	TRBJ2-1	TGCGCCAGCAGCCAAGGCCCGACCTCTGGGTCCAATGAGCAGTTCTTC	CASSQGPTSGSNEQFF
TRBD2	TRBV4-2	NA	TRBJ2-3	TGTGCCAGCAGCCAAGCATCTAGCGGGGAGGTCGCAGATACGCAGTATTTT	CASSQASSGEVADTQYF
NA	TRBV7-9	NA	TRBJ2-6	TGTGCCAGCAGCAAAAGCCATAGGACAGAGAGCTCTGGGGCCAACGTCCTGACTTTC	CASSKSHRTESSGANVLTF
NA	TRBV11-2	NA	TRBJ2-1	TGTGCCAGCAGCCCCCCGCCCGGGACCTACAATGAGCAGTTCTTC	CASSPPPGTYNEQFF
TRBD2	TRBV7-9	once	TRBJ2-7	TGTGCCAGCAGTCACCCTAGCGGGCTTGACGAGCAGTACTTC	CASSHPSGLDEQYF
NA	TRBV30	NA	TRBJ2-3	TGTGCCTGGGCGGGGCACTCGAGCACAGATACGCAGTATTTT	CAWAGHSSTDTQYF
NA	TRBV11-3	NA	TRBJ2-5	TGTGCCAGCAGCTACGACCGGCGGGGAGAGACCCAGTACTTC	CASSYDRRGETQYF
NA	TRBV15	NA	TRBJ1-2	TGTGCCACCAGCAGTATACAGGGTCGGGGCTACACCTTC	CATSSIQGRGYTF
TRBD1	TRBV6-5	NA	TRBJ1-6	TGTGCCAGCAGTAGGAGGGGGCCGGATTCACCCCTCCACTTT	CASSRRGPDSPLHF
NA	TRBV6-1	NA	TRBJ1-2	TGTGCCAGCAGTGAAAAGGTGCTTACTCTACGCAGCTATGGCTACACCTTC	CASSEKVLTLRSYGYTF
NA	TRBV10-1	NA	TRBJ1-1	TGCGCCACGCTGTTGGGGCACATGAACACTGAAGCTTTCTTT	CATLLGHMNTEAFF
TRBD2	TRBV11-2	NA	TRBJ2-7	TGTGCCAGCAGCTTAGAATCAGCGGGAGGGTTATACGAGCAGTACTTC	CASSLESAGGLYEQYF
NA	TRBV18	NA	TRBJ1-2	TGTGCCAGCTCACCCCGCGGGGATAACTATGGCTACACCTTC	CASSPRGDNYGYTF
TRBD2	TRBV9	NA	TRBJ2-1	TGTGCCAGCAGCGTATTTGGGAGGGCTAGCGGGAGTAAAGTCAATGAGCAGTTCTTC	CASSVFGRASGSKVNEQFF
TRBD2	TRBV2	NA	TRBJ2-7	TGTGCCAGCAGTGAACTGGGACTAGCGGGCTACGAGCAGTACTTC	CASSELGLAGYEQYF
NA	TRBV9	NA	TRBJ2-7	TGTGCCAGCAGCGTAGCTCTTAGATCCTACGAGCAGTACTTC	CASSVALRSYEQYF
TRBD1	TRBV18	NA	TRBJ1-5	TGTGCCAGCTCACCGCGCCGGGACAGGGACAATCAGCCCCAGCATTTT	CASSPRRDRDNQPQHF
NA	TRBV11-3	NA	TRBJ2-1	TGTGCCAGCAGCCGAGGACAGTACAATGAGCAGTTCTTC	CASSRGQYNEQFF
NA	TRBV4-2	NA	TRBJ1-3	TGTGCCAGCAGAAGTCAAGGGTATGGAAACACCATATATTTT	CASRSQGYGNTIYF
NA	TRBV6-5	NA	TRBJ2-7	TGTGCCAGCAGTCGGGACACAACCTACGAGCAGTACTTC	CASSRDTTYEQYF
TRBD1	TRBV19	NA	TRBJ1-4	TGTGCCAGTAGCGGGACAGGGGTGGAGGGAAATGAAAAACTGTTTTTT	CASSGTGVEGNEKLFF
TRBD2	TRBV4-2	NA	TRBJ2-3	TGTGCCAGCAGCCAAGAAAGGAAGGCTAGCGGGAGGGCGTTGGGACCCACAGATACGCAGTATTTT	CASSQERKASGRALGPTDTQYF
TRBD2	TRBV28	NA	TRBJ2-7	TGTGCCAGCAGTTTGGCGGGGGGCTACGAGCAGTACTTC	CASSLAGGYEQYF
NA	TRBV6-5	once	TRBJ1-4	TGTGCCAGCAGTACTGCAGGGTTCACTAATGAAAAACTGTTTTTT	CASSTAGFTNEKLFF
NA	TRBV10-3	NA	TRBJ1-2	TGTGCCATCAGGGGCGAGGGTGATGGCTACACCTTC	CAIRGEGDGYTF
TRBD1	TRBV6-4	NA	TRBJ2-3	TGTGCCAGTAGGGGGCTTGGCACAGATACGCAGTATTTT	CASRGLGTDTQYF
TRBD1	TRBV5-4	NA	TRBJ1-1	TGTGCCAGCAGCTGGACAGGGAGGACTGAAGCTTTCTTT	CASSWTGRTEAFF
NA	TRBV29-1	NA	TRBJ1-1	TGCAGCGCCCAGGAGGCGACTGAAGCTTTCTTT	CSAQEATEAFF
TRBD1	TRBV5-1	NA	TRBJ1-2	TGCGCCAGCAGCTTGGGGACAGGGTCAGGAGGCTACACCTTC	CASSLGTGSGGYTF
TRBD1	TRBV19	NA	TRBJ2-6	TGTGCCAGTAGTGCGGACAGGACTTCTGGGGCCAACGTCCTGACTTTC	CASSADRTSGANVLTF
TRBD2	TRBV11-1	NA	TRBJ2-1	TGTGCCAGCAGCTTAGGGGTGTTGCTAGCGGGAGGCAATGAGCAGTTCTTC	CASSLGVLLAGGNEQFF
NA	TRBV5-1	NA	TRBJ2-7	TGTGCCAGCAGCTTGGTGGGTTACGAGCAGTACTTC	CASSLVGYEQYF
NA	TRBV5-1	NA	TRBJ2-7	TGCGCCAGCAGCTTGGTGGTTGGGGGGAACGAGCAGTACTTC	CASSLVVGGNEQYF
TRBD2	TRBV7-2	NA	TRBJ2-2	TGTGCCAGCAGCTTAGCAGCGGGGGCGGACACCGGGGAGCTGTTTTTT	CASSLAAGADTGELFF
NA	TRBV5-1	NA	TRBJ2-5	TGCGCCAGCAGCCCGCCCATTGCGGAGGGGAGAGAGACCCAGTACTTC	CASSPPIAEGRETQYF